This TCR beta chain was observed in a study of blood T cell repertoires in COVID-19. Study context: Acute and convalescent COVID-19 specimens originated in the United States, Italy and Spain. The analysed material was cDNA or gDNA that came from T cells, B-cell-depleted T cells, or PBMCs.

This clone was observed once. Other DNA sequences of this sample code for an identical CDR3. Measured with immunoSEQ multiplex PCR; TCRdb has only the in-frame clones, and not every one. Here the sample spans approximately 150,000 clones, 87% being singletons. The CDR3 contains 15 residues. Trimming shortened V by 0 bases and J by 2 bases, and 8 bases separated the two germline ends. CDR1 LGHNA and CDR2 YNFKEQ come from the germline V gene. The chain uses TRBV4-2 and TRBJ1-5; no definite D call. The TCR comes from a man aged 50 to 59 who had recovered from COVID-19. The sequenced material came from peripheral blood. CDR3: CASSQDEGGNQPQHF. CDR3 in DNA: TGTGCCAGCAGCCAAGATGAGGGCGGCAATCAGCCCCAGCATTTT.